The 2 T cell receptor beta chains reported below all come from one sample, sequenced in a study of T cell changes during pregnancy in multiple sclerosis. Repertoires were generated with immunoSEQ multiplex PCR, while TCRdb's copy carries only in-frame clones and drops some. Here the sample spans around 100,000 clones, around 93% being singletons. Here the sequenced sample was peripheral blood, taken before pregnancy. Receptors originate from a female donor with multiple sclerosis, enrolled in a pregnancy study.

This rearrangement joins TRBV6-5 to TRBJ2-2; 11 nucleotides agree with TRBD2. Germline-derived CDR1 and CDR2 are MNHEY and SVGAGI. J was trimmed by 7 bases and V by 11 bases; bases with no gene match: 9. This CDR3 has 14 residues. CDR3 loop: CAARLAGRGGELFF. CDR3 coding DNA: TGTGCCGCCAGACTAGCGGGAAGAGGCGGGGAGCTGTTTTTT.

The V gene is TRBV27, the J gene TRBJ2-1; 7 bases are a match to TRBD2. The CDR3 totals 15 residues. CDR1 MNHEY and CDR2 SMNVEV come from the germline V gene (reference sequence). Trimming cost V 3 bases and J 7 bases; bases outside gene matches: 9. CDR3 DNA: TGTGCCAGCAGTTTTCTCGGGACTAATCCGAATGAGCAGTTCTTC. Translation gives CASSFLGTNPNEQFF.